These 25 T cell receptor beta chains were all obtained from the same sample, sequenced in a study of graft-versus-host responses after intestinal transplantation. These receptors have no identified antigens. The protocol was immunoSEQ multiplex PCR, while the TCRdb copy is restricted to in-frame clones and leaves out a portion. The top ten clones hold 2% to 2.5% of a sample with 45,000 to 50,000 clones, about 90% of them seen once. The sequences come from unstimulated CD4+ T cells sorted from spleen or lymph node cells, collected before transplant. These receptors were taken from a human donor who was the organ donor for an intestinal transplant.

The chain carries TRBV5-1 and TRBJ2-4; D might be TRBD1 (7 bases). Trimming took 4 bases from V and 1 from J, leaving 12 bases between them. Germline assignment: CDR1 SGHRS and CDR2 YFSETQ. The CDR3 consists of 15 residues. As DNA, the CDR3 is TGCGCCAGCAGCATGGAGGGGGCGGCCAAAAACATTCAGTACTTC. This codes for CASSMEGAAKNIQYF.

For the CDR3, the DNA is TGTGCCAGCAGTGGGGCAGGGGTTGAAAAACTGTTTTTT. It translates to CASSGAGVEKLFF. The rearrangement joins TRBV25-1 to TRBJ1-4; D perhaps matches TRBD1 (6 bases). Germline-derived CDR1 and CDR2 are MGHDK and SYGVNS. The V end lost 4 bases, the J end lost 7 bases, and 10 bases lay between the germline ends. The CDR3 covers 13 residues.

The CDR3 loop reads CASSLGGSVDEQFF. CDR3 bases: TGTGCCAGCAGTTTAGGCGGGAGTGTCGATGAGCAGTTCTTC. This rearrangement joins TRBV6-6 to TRBJ2-1; TRBD2 aligns across 7 bases. V was clipped by 4 bases and J by 8 bases; unmatched bases: 8. The CDR3 covers 14 residues. The germline V gene encodes CDR1 MNHNY and CDR2 SVGAGI (reference sequence).

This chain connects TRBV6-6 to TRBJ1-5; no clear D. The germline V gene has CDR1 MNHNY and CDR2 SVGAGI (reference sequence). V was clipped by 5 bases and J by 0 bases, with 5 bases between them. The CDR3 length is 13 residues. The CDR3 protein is CASSDNSNQPQHF. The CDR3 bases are TGTGCCAGCAGTGACAATAGCAATCAGCCCCAGCATTTT.

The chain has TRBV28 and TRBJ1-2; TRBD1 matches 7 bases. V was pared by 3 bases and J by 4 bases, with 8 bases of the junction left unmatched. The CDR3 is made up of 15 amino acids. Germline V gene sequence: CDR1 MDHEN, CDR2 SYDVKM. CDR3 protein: CASSFPLQGGYGYTF. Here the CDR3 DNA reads TGTGCCAGCAGTTTCCCTCTTCAGGGGGGCTATGGCTACACCTTC.

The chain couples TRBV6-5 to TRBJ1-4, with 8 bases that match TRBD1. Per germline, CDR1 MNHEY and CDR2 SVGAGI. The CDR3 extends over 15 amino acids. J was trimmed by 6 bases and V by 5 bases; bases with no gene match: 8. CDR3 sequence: CASSPRTGSDEKLFF. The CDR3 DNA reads TGTGCCAGCAGTCCACGGACAGGGTCAGATGAAAAACTGTTTTTT.

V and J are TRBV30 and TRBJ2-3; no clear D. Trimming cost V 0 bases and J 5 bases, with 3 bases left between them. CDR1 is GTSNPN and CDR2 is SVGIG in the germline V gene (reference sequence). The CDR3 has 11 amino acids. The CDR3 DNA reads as TGTGCCTGGAGTGTAGGAGATACGCAGTATTTT. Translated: CAWSVGDTQYF.

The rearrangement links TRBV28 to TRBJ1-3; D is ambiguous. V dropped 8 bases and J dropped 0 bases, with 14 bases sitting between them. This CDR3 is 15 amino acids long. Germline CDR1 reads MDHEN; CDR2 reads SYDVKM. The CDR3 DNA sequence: TGTGCCAGCTCTATCTTCCGGGTCTCTGGAAACACCATATATTTT. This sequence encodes CASSIFRVSGNTIYF.

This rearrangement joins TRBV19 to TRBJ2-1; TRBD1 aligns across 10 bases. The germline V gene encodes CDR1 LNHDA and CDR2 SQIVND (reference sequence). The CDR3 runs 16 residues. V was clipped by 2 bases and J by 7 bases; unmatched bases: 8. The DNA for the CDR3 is TGTGCCAGTAGTATAATATCTCGGGACAGGGGTAATGAGCAGTTCTTC. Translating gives CASSIISRDRGNEQFF. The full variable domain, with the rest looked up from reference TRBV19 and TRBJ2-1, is DGGITQSPKYLFRKEGQNVTLSCEQNLNHDAMYWYRQDPGQGLRLIYYSQIVNDFQKGDIAEGYSVSREKKESFPLTVTSAQKNPTAFYLCASSIISRDRGNEQFFGPGTRLTVL.

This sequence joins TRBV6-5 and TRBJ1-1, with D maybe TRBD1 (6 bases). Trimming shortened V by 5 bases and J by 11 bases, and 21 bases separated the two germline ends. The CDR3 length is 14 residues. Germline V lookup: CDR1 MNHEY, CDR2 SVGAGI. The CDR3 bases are TGTGCCAGCAGTGAAGGGGGACACCTCTTGGGTGCTTTCTTT. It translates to CASSEGGHLLGAFF.

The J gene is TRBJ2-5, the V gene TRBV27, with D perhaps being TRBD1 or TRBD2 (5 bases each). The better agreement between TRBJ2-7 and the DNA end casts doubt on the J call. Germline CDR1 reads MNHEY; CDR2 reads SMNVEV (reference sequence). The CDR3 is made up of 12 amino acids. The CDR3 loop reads CASIEGYYEQYF. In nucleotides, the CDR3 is TGTGCCAGCATTGAGGGGTACTACGAGCAGTACTTC.

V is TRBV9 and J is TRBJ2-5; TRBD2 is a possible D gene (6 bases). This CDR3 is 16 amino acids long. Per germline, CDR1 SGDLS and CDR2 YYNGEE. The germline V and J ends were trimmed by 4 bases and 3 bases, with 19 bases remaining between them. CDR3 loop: CASSPSWGGGEETQYF. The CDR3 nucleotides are TGTGCCAGCAGCCCTAGCTGGGGAGGCGGTGAAGAGACCCAGTACTTC. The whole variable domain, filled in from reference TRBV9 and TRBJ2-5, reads DSGVTQTPKHLITATGQRVTLRCSPRSGDLSVYWYQQSLDQGLQFLIQYYNGEERAKGNILERFSAQQFPDLHSELNLSSLELGDSALYFCASSPSWGGGEETQYFGPGTRLLVL.

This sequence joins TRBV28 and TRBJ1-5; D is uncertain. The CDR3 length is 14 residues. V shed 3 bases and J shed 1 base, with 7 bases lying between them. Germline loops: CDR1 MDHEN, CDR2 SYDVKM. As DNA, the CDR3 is TGTGCCAGCAGTTTCGGGCAGAGCAATCAGCCCCAGCATTTT. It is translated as CASSFGQSNQPQHF.

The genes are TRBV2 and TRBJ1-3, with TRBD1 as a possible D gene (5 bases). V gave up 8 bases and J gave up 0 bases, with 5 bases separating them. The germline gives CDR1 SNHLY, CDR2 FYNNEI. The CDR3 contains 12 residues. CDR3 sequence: CASQGSGNTIYF. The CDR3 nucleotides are TGTGCCAGCCAGGGCTCTGGAAACACCATATATTTT.

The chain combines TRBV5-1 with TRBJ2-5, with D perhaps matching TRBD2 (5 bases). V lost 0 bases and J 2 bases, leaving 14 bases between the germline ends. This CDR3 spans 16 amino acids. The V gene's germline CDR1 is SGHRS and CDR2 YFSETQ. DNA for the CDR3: TGCGCCAGCAGCTTGGTAGGCGGAGGAATTCAAGAGACCCAGTACTTC. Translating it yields CASSLVGGGIQETQYF.

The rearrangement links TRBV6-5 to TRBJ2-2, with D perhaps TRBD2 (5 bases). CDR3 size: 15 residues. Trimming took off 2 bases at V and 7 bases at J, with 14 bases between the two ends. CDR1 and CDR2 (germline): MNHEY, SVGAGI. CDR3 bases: TGTGCCAGCAGTTACAGAGTTCCCCGGGGCGGGGAGCTGTTTTTT. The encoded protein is CASSYRVPRGGELFF.

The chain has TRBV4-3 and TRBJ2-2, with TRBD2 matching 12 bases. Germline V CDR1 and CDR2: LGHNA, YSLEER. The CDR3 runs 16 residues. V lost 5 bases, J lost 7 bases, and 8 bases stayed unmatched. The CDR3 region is CASSVASGRAVGELFF. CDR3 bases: TGCGCCAGCAGCGTTGCTAGCGGGAGGGCGGTCGGGGAGCTGTTTTTT.

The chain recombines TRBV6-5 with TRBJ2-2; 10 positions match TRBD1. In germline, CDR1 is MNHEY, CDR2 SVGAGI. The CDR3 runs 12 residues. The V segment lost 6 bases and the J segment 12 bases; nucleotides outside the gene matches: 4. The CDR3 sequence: CASSSGQGKLFF. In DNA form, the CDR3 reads TGTGCCAGCAGCTCGGGACAGGGGAAGCTGTTTTTT.

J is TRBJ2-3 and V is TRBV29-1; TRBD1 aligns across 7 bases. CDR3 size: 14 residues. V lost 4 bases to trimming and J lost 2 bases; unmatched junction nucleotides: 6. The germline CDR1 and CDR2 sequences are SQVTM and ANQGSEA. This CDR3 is CSVVTGPNTDTQYF. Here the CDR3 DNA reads TGCAGCGTTGTGACAGGGCCAAACACAGATACGCAGTATTTT.

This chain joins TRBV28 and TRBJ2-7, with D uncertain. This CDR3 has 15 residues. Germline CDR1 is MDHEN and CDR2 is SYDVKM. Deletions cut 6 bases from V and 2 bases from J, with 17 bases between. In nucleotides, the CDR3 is TGTGCCAGCAGCCCCCAATCCGTATCTACCTACGAGCAGTACTTC. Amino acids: CASSPQSVSTYEQYF.

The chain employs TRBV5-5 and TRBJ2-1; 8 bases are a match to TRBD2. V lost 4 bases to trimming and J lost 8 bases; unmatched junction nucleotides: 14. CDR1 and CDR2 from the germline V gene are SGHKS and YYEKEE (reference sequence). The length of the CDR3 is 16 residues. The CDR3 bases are TGTGCCAGCAGCCACTCAGCGGGAGAGGTGGGGGATGAGCAGTTCTTC. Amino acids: CASSHSAGEVGDEQFF.

The CDR3 spells CASSGQGRGGYTF. The CDR3 DNA reads TGTGCCAGCAGTGGGCAGGGTAGAGGCGGCTACACCTTC. V is TRBV6-1 and J is TRBJ1-2, with a weak D call TRBD1 (5 bases). Germline CDR1 is MNHNS and CDR2 is SASEGT. The V end lost 4 bases, the J end lost 8 bases, and 14 bases lay between the germline ends. The CDR3 length is 13 residues.

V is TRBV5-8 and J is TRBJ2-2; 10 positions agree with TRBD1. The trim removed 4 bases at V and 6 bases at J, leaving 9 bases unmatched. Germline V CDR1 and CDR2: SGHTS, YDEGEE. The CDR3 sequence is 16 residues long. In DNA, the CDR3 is TGTGCCAGCAGCACCGGGACAGGGGCGTCCCCCGGGGAGCTGTTTTTT. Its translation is CASSTGTGASPGELFF. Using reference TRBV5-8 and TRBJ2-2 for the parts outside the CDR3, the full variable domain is EAGVTQSPTHLIKTRGQQATLRCSPISGHTSVYWYQQALGLGLQFLLWYDEGEERNRGNFPPRFSGRQFPNYSSELNVNALELEDSALYLCASSTGTGASPGELFFGEGSRLTVL.

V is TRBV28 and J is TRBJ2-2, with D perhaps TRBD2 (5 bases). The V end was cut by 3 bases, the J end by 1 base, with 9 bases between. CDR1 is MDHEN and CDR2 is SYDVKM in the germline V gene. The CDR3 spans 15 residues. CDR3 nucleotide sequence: TGTGCCAGCAGTTTCCCTAGCTTGAACACCGGGGAGCTGTTTTTT. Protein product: CASSFPSLNTGELFF.

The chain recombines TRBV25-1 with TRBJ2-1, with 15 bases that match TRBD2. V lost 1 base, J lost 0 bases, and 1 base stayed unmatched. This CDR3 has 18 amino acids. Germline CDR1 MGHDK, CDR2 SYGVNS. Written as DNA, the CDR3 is TGTGCCAGCAGTGAATGGACTAGCGGGAGGGCCTCCTACAATGAGCAGTTCTTC. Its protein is CASSEWTSGRASYNEQFF.